The T cell receptor (beta chain) under discussion was sequenced for a study of blood T cell repertoires in COVID-19. The repertoire was sequenced with immunoSEQ multiplex PCR; TCRdb's copy has only in-frame clones and lacks some. This table has some 150,000 clones, 75% to 80% appearing once. There are 15 residues in the CDR3. The V gene end was trimmed by 5 bases and the J gene end by 3 bases; junction bases not matched to a gene: 6. In germline, CDR1 is SGHVS, CDR2 FNYEAQ. Material: PBMCs or T cells enriched from blood (not recorded which). The chain links TRBV7-6 to TRBJ2-7; 11 bases match TRBD2. This sequence originates from a woman aged 45-59 years who had recovered from COVID-19. CDR3 DNA: TGTGCCAGCAGCCACACGACTAGCGGGGTCTACGAGCAGTACTTC. Protein product: CASSHTTSGVYEQYF.